This T cell receptor (beta chain) was recorded in a study of OX40 agonist ivuxolimab in advanced cancers. Study background: The study treated patients with ivuxolimab, an agonistic anti-OX40 (CD134) antibody. Ivuxolimab, which patients received intravenously every 2 weeks, was dosed at 0.01 to 10 mg/kg. Study outcomes and limitations: Mean expanded clone counts were higher in CD8+ than CD4+ T cells.

The length of the CDR3 is 14 residues. CDR1 and CDR2 from the germline V gene are MGHRA and YSYEKL. The J segment lost 6 bases and the V segment lost 2 bases, leaving 4 bases of the junction unmatched. Sequenced by immunoSEQ multiplex PCR; TCRdb stores in-frame clones only, minus some. The sample includes approximately 70,000 clones, more than 75% seen only once; the top ten take roughly 15%. For this clone: Its antigen is as yet unknown.

V usage is TRBV4-1 and J usage is TRBJ1-1; 9 bases fit TRBD1. The sequenced sample was CD4+ or CD8+ T cells sorted from blood, obtained in a trial of the OX40 agonist ivuxolimab. This clonotype was sampled from an adult with an advanced solid tumor such as melanoma, head and neck, liver or kidney cancer. CDR3 nucleotide sequence: TGCGCCAGCAGCCAATTACAGGGGGCGGCTGAAGCTTTCTTT. Its protein product is CASSQLQGAAEAFF.